This passage covers 12 T cell receptor beta chains from one sample sequenced in a study of PD-L1 blockade in urothelial cancer. This table comes from immunoSEQ multiplex PCR, and its TCRdb copy is limited to in-frame clones, with some not included. This repertoire shows roughly 49,000 clones, around nine tenths found once; its top ten account for under 9%. The sample consisted of PBMCs, taken around atezolizumab (anti-PD-L1) treatment. The receptors were gathered from a man aged 60 to 75 with urothelial cancer.

This clone was found once. The chain has TRBV7-2 and TRBJ1-1; D possibly corresponds to TRBD1 (6 bases). Germline V CDR1 and CDR2: SGHTA, FQGNSA. Trimming cost V 3 bases and J 4 bases, with 15 bases left between them. The CDR3 loop spans 15 amino acids. CDR3 region: CASSFIRGAGTEAFF. The CDR3 nucleotides read TGTGCCAGCAGCTTTATCAGGGGCGCCGGCACTGAAGCTTTCTTT.

V and J are TRBV7-6 and TRBJ1-5; weak D call: TRBD1 (5 bases). Germline-derived CDR1 and CDR2 are SGHVS and FNYEAQ. This CDR3 region has 14 residues. Trimming left V 2 bases short and J 6 bases short, with 11 bases between. The CDR3 region is CASSLFPGPQPQHF. CDR3 coding DNA: TGTGCCAGCAGCTTATTTCCAGGGCCTCAGCCCCAGCATTTT.

The chain uses TRBV28 and TRBJ2-1; 12 bases line up with TRBD1. The CDR3 sequence is 18 residues long. V lost 4 bases, J lost 2 bases, and 9 bases stayed unmatched. In germline, CDR1 is MDHEN, CDR2 SYDVKM. The CDR3 DNA follows: TGTGCCAGCAGTTCACTTACGGGACAGGGGGCCACCTACAATGAGCAGTTCTTC. Its protein is CASSSLTGQGATYNEQFF.

The rearrangement links TRBV19 to TRBJ2-6, with a tentative D call TRBD1 (5 bases). Germline V gene data show CDR1 as LNHDA and CDR2 as SQIVND (reference sequence). The CDR3 runs to 15 residues. V gave up 6 bases and J gave up 2 bases, with 11 bases separating them. The DNA for the CDR3 is TGTGCCAGTAGCCTGACAGCGACTGGGGCCAACGTCCTGACTTTC. Encoded protein: CASSLTATGANVLTF. Full variable domain (outside the CDR3, taken from reference TRBV19 and TRBJ2-6): DGGITQSPKYLFRKEGQNVTLSCEQNLNHDAMYWYRQDPGQGLRLIYYSQIVNDFQKGDIAEGYSVSREKKESFPLTVTSAQKNPTAFYLCASSLTATGANVLTFGAGSRLTVL.

The chain is built from TRBV6-1 and TRBJ1-5; D not resolved. Trimming took off 3 bases at V and 5 bases at J, with 5 bases between the two ends. This CDR3 has 12 amino acids. The germline V gene encodes CDR1 MNHNS and CDR2 SASEGT. In DNA, the CDR3 is TGTGCCAGCAGTGATCTACATCAGCCCCAGCATTTT. Its protein product is CASSDLHQPQHF.

The V and J genes are TRBV5-5 and TRBJ1-4; possibly TRBD1 for D (5 bases). This CDR3 has 14 amino acids. The germline V and J ends were trimmed by 2 bases and 8 bases, with 13 bases remaining between them. Germline V gene lookup returns CDR1 SGHKS and CDR2 YYEKEE (reference sequence). In DNA, the CDR3 is TGTGCCAGCAGCTTATCAGGGTTAATGGAAAAACTGTTTTTT. This encodes CASSLSGLMEKLFF.

V gene TRBV15 combines with J gene TRBJ2-3; tentative D call: TRBD1 (5 bases). There are 15 residues in the CDR3. Germline V gene lookup returns CDR1 LNHNV and CDR2 YYDKDF (reference sequence). V lost 0 bases and J lost 4, with 11 bases in between. The CDR3 nucleotides read TGTGCCACCAGCAGAGATAATCAGGGTCCAGATACGCAGTATTTT. Amino acids: CATSRDNQGPDTQYF.

The chain recombines TRBV9 with TRBJ2-1; 7 nucleotides match TRBD1. Germline V gives CDR1 SGDLS, CDR2 YYNGEE. CDR3 length: 14 amino acids. V was clipped by 1 base and J by 6 bases; unmatched bases: 4. The CDR3 here is CASSVWGQSNEQFF. The CDR3 bases are TGTGCCAGCAGCGTATGGGGACAGTCCAATGAGCAGTTCTTC.

The table lists this clone with a count of one. The chain carries TRBV5-8 and TRBJ2-2; D gene unclear. There are 16 residues in the CDR3. Germline V lookup: CDR1 SGHTS, CDR2 YDEGEE. V lost 0 bases and J lost 4, with 13 bases in between. DNA of the CDR3: TGTGCCAGCAGCTTGGGCAGCCAGGCAAGCACCGGGGAGCTGTTTTTT. As protein: CASSLGSQASTGELFF.

The chain uses TRBV7-8 and TRBJ2-7, with 9 bases matching TRBD1. The CDR3 extends over 15 amino acids. The V segment lost 7 bases and the J segment 4 bases; nucleotides outside the gene matches: 11. Germline CDR1 SGHVS, CDR2 FQNEAQ. The CDR3 spells CASTDGSQGAYEQYF. DNA for the CDR3: TGTGCCAGCACCGACGGGTCACAGGGGGCTTACGAGCAGTACTTC.

The chain carries TRBV9 and TRBJ1-5; D may be TRBD1 (5 bases). The germline CDR1 and CDR2 sequences are SGDLS and YYNGEE. There are 15 residues in the CDR3. Trimming left V 0 bases short and J 7 bases short, with 14 bases between. CDR3 DNA sequence: TGTGCCAGCAGCGTAGAAGGGGCAGGGATACAGCCCCAGCATTTT. It is translated as CASSVEGAGIQPQHF.

This chain connects TRBV27 to TRBJ1-5; D might be TRBD1 (5 bases). The germline V gene encodes CDR1 MNHEY and CDR2 SMNVEV (reference sequence). The CDR3 extends over 15 amino acids. The V end lost 11 bases, the J end lost 5 bases, and 22 bases lay between the germline ends. The chain's CDR3 is CAHIPLEGWDQPQHF. CDR3 DNA sequence: TGTGCCCATATCCCATTGGAGGGGTGGGATCAGCCCCAGCATTTT.